These 2 T cell receptor beta chains were all obtained from the same sample, sequenced in a study of blood T cell repertoires in COVID-19 (dated by TCRdb to the early 2020s). Libraries were constructed by the immunoSEQ multiplex PCR assay. The immuneACCESS repertoire file appears here via TCRdb, limited to in-frame rearrangements. These files lack a portion of the clones; in checked studies, under half of the deficit traces to unresolved V genes, and the cause of the others is not known. In all, the sample holds 150,000 to 200,000 clones, and more than 75% of those were seen once. The top ten clones comprise around 16% of the sample. Sequenced: PBMCs or T cells enriched from blood (not recorded which). The receptor source for this set is a woman between 50 and 59 years old with acute COVID-19.

This clone was seen only once. The V gene is TRBV28, the J gene TRBJ1-1; D gene uncertain. V dropped 7 bases and J dropped 1 base, with 10 bases sitting between them. Germline V gene data show CDR1 as MDHEN and CDR2 as SYDVKM. There are 13 residues in the CDR3. The DNA of the CDR3 is TGTGCCAGCATCCGAGTACGGAACACTGAAGCTTTCTTT. Its translation is CASIRVRNTEAFF. The entire variable domain, with the rest obtained from reference TRBV28 and TRBJ1-1, is as follows: DVKVTQSSRYLVKRTGEKVFLECVQDMDHENMFWYRQDPGLGLRLIYFSYDVKMKEKGDIPEGYSVSREKKERFSLILESASTNQTSMYLCASIRVRNTEAFFGQGTRLTVV.

V and J are TRBV6-1 and TRBJ2-3, with 11 positions matching TRBD2. The CDR3 length is 19 residues. CDR1 is MNHNS and CDR2 is SASEGT in the germline V gene. V trimming: 0 bases; J trimming: 0 bases; junction bases outside the gene matches: 8. The CDR3 is CASSEAIAGGRSSTDTQYF. DNA for the CDR3: TGTGCCAGCAGTGAAGCGATAGCGGGGGGGAGGTCTAGCACAGATACGCAGTATTTT.